The text below deals with one T cell receptor (beta chain). This entry belongs to a study of blood T cell repertoires in COVID-19. On the study more broadly: Specimens from acute and convalescent COVID-19 originated in the United States, Italy and Spain. From T cells, B-cell-depleted T cells, or PBMCs came the material, which was cDNA or gDNA.

V lost 8 bases, J lost 5 bases, and 13 bases lay in between. CDR1 is SNHLY, CDR2 FYNNEI, per germline. The CDR3 has 12 amino acids. Source study methods: The authors estimated nucleated cell counts from reference gene primer amplification. The repertoire was sequenced with immunoSEQ multiplex PCR; TCRdb's copy has only in-frame clones and lacks some. V and J calls and clone size follow that table, whereas D and trimming were derived from the DNA. The profile covers fewer than 150,000 clones, with approximately 81% appearing a single time and approximately 12% taken by the ten largest. The chain couples TRBV2 to TRBJ2-7, with D possibly being TRBD1 (6 bases). The material sequenced was peripheral blood. This receptor was identified in a woman aged 30 to 39 who had recovered from COVID-19. CDR3 sequence reads: CASGRGLDEQYF. The CDR3 DNA is TGTGCCAGCGGCAGGGGCTTAGACGAGCAGTACTTC.